The sequence of this T cell receptor (beta chain) was determined in a study of somatic mutations in cytotoxic T cells in rheumatoid arthritis. The CDR3 has 18 amino acids. J gave up 2 bases and V 0 bases, and 7 bases lay outside the gene matches. The germline V gene encodes CDR1 SGHTA and CDR2 FQGNSA. Clones were sequenced by immunoSEQ multiplex PCR, and TCRdb holds only the in-frame ones, with some missing. This repertoire shows 10,000 to 12,000 clones, around nine tenths found once; its top ten account for roughly 0.99%. The sequenced sample consisted of CD4+ T cells sorted from blood. V gene TRBV7-2 combines with J gene TRBJ2-3, with TRBD2 matching 11 bases. This TCR came from a woman under 30 with rheumatoid arthritis. CDR3 nucleotide sequence: TGTGCCAGCAGCTTAGCGGGTATAGCGGGGGGGCACACAGATACGCAGTATTTT. Residues: CASSLAGIAGGHTDTQYF.